The 30 T cell receptor beta chains presented below share a single source sample, sequenced in a study of cytomegalovirus exposure and HLA in healthy donors. PCR involved 60 Vbeta and 13 Jbeta primers. TCRdb's copy holds only in-frame clones and misses some; the assay was immunoSEQ multiplex PCR. This sample has around 55,000 clones, with around 78% found just once. The sequenced material came from PBMCs. The receptors here all came from a female donor in good health and CMV-seronegative.

This chain joins TRBV9 and TRBJ2-3; 8 nucleotides match TRBD2. This CDR3 contains 16 residues. CDR1 SGDLS and CDR2 YYNGEE come from the germline V gene. With 0 bases clipped from V and 2 bases from J, the junction kept 5 bases outside the gene matches. CDR3 nucleotides: TGTGCCAGCAGCGTAGAGGGCGGGGGGCTCACAGATACGCAGTATTTT. This gives the protein CASSVEGGGLTDTQYF.

The chain employs TRBV6-6 and TRBJ1-2; D is ambiguous. V dropped 0 bases and J dropped 1 base, with 9 bases sitting between them. CDR3 length equals 15 residues. Germline V gene lookup returns CDR1 MNHNY and CDR2 SVGAGI (reference sequence). CDR3: CASSYSEANNYGYTF. The CDR3 bases are TGTGCCAGCAGTTACTCAGAAGCGAATAACTATGGCTACACCTTC.

This chain links TRBV7-2 with TRBJ1-5; D is undetermined. V was trimmed by 1 base and J by 0 bases, leaving 10 bases between them. Germline values: CDR1 SGHTA, CDR2 FQGNSA. This CDR3 region has 16 residues. CDR3 loop: CASSLGAGPSNQPQHF. In DNA form, the CDR3 reads TGTGCCAGCAGCTTAGGGGCGGGTCCTAGCAATCAGCCCCAGCATTTT.

This clone was detected only once. J is TRBJ1-4 and V is TRBV6-6; D possibly corresponds to TRBD1 (5 bases). The CDR3 contains 11 residues. CDR1 MNHNY and CDR2 SVGAGI come from the germline V gene (reference sequence). V was trimmed by 5 bases and J by 8 bases, leaving 6 bases between them. In DNA, the CDR3 is TGTGCCAGCAGTAGACAGGAAAAACTGTTTTTT. This sequence encodes CASSRQEKLFF.

The V gene is TRBV7-9, the J gene TRBJ1-2; D might be TRBD1 (5 bases). The CDR3 covers 14 residues. Looked up from germline, CDR1 is SEHNR and CDR2 is FQNEAQ (reference sequence). The V end was cut by 10 bases, the J end by 2 bases, with 17 bases between. The DNA for the CDR3 is TGTGCCACCCGGGGGACGCCGGGCAACTATGGCTACACCTTC. It specifies CATRGTPGNYGYTF.

This rearrangement joins TRBV11-2 to TRBJ1-2; D ambiguous. Germline values: CDR1 SGHAT, CDR2 FQNNGV. Trimming stripped 4 bases from V and 14 bases from J, with 20 bases between. CDR3 length: 13 residues. The CDR3 sequence: CASSSGSHLIATF. CDR3 coding DNA: TGTGCCAGCAGCTCCGGTTCTCATTTAATCGCTACCTTC.

The chain couples TRBV9 to TRBJ2-7; perhaps TRBD2 as D (7 bases). Germline-derived CDR1 and CDR2 are SGDLS and YYNGEE. CDR3 length: 12 residues. V lost 0 bases and J 8 bases, leaving 9 bases between the germline ends. CDR3 coding DNA: TGTGCCAGCAGCGTAGGGGGGGGCCAGCAGTACTTC. Its protein product is CASSVGGGQQYF.

The chain recombines TRBV7-8 with TRBJ2-2; possibly TRBD1 for D (6 bases). V lost 5 bases and J lost 6, with 10 bases in between. The germline V gene has CDR1 SGHVS and CDR2 FQNEAQ. This CDR3 spans 13 amino acids. CDR3 sequence reads: CASSLDRSGELFF. The CDR3 nucleotides read TGTGCCAGCAGCCTTGACAGGTCCGGGGAGCTGTTTTTT.

The rearrangement uses TRBV5-5 and TRBJ2-5; D unclear. Germline V lookup: CDR1 SGHKS, CDR2 YYEKEE (reference sequence). V lost 6 bases to trimming and J lost 7 bases, with 16 bases between them. The CDR3 sequence is 13 residues long. The CDR3 loop is CASTVSDRVTQYF. CDR3 DNA sequence: TGTGCCAGCACCGTCTCTGATCGAGTGACCCAGTACTTC.

This sequence joins TRBV4-3 and TRBJ1-1; a possible D gene is TRBD1 (6 bases). This CDR3 is built from 13 residues. Germline V gene sequence: CDR1 LGHNA, CDR2 YSLEER. The V and J ends lost 4 bases and 5 bases respectively, with 11 bases between them. CDR3 nucleotides: TGCGCCAGCAGCCCGGACAGCTGGACTGAAGCTTTCTTT. It specifies CASSPDSWTEAFF.

This clone was recorded a few times. The chain links TRBV5-1 to TRBJ2-5; 11 bases match TRBD2. Germline V gene lookup returns CDR1 SGHRS and CDR2 YFSETQ. With V trimmed by 3 bases and J by 4 bases, 5 bases remained unmatched. This CDR3 contains 15 residues. CDR3 protein: CASSSRLAGRETQYF. In nucleotides, the CDR3 is TGCGCCAGCAGCTCACGACTAGCGGGGCGAGAGACCCAGTACTTC. The whole variable domain, filled in from reference TRBV5-1 and TRBJ2-5, reads KAGVTQTPRYLIKTRGQQVTLSCSPISGHRSVSWYQQTPGQGLQFLFEYFSETQRNKGNFPGRFSGRQFSNSRSEMNVSTLELGDSALYLCASSSRLAGRETQYFGPGTRLLVL.

The gene calls are TRBV5-1 and TRBJ2-6; possibly TRBD2 for D (6 bases). This CDR3 has 16 residues. Trimming cost V 0 bases and J 0 bases, with 7 bases left between them. The germline gives CDR1 SGHRS, CDR2 YFSETQ. This CDR3 is CASSLAGSSGANVLTF. The CDR3 DNA follows: TGCGCCAGCAGCTTGGCCGGGAGCTCTGGGGCCAACGTCCTGACTTTC. The variable domain in full, completed from reference TRBV5-1 and TRBJ2-6, reads KAGVTQTPRYLIKTRGQQVTLSCSPISGHRSVSWYQQTPGQGLQFLFEYFSETQRNKGNFPGRFSGRQFSNSRSEMNVSTLELGDSALYLCASSLAGSSGANVLTFGAGSRLTVL.

The rearrangement links TRBV19 to TRBJ2-2; D may be TRBD1 (5 bases). Germline assignment: CDR1 LNHDA and CDR2 SQIVND (reference sequence). This CDR3 contains 14 residues. The germline V and J ends were trimmed by 0 bases and 4 bases, with 6 bases remaining between them. CDR3 sequence (DNA): TGTGCCAGTAGTATAGATCAGGGCACCGGGGAGCTGTTTTTT. Translating gives CASSIDQGTGELFF.

The CDR3 is CASSPGQGLLGEYF. In nucleotides, the CDR3 is TGTGCCAGTAGCCCCGGACAGGGGCTCCTCGGGGAGTACTTC. J is TRBJ2-7 and V is TRBV19; TRBD1 agrees at 9 bases. The CDR3 loop spans 14 amino acids. Germline CDR1 reads LNHDA; CDR2 reads SQIVND (reference sequence). With V trimmed by 6 bases and J by 11 bases, 14 bases remained unmatched.

The chain recombines TRBV2 with TRBJ1-5, with TRBD1 as a possible D gene (6 bases). The CDR3 extends over 14 amino acids. V gave up 5 bases and J gave up 3 bases, with 11 bases separating them. CDR1 and CDR2 (germline): SNHLY, FYNNEI. The CDR3 region has the DNA TGTGCCAGCAGTTCTAGGACAGCCAATCAGCCCCAGCATTTT. It encodes CASSSRTANQPQHF.

This clone has only a few counts. The rearrangement links TRBV5-8 to TRBJ2-1; D unresolved. This CDR3 comprises 15 residues. Germline V gives CDR1 SGHTS, CDR2 YDEGEE. V was clipped by 6 bases and J by 0 bases, with 13 bases between them. The chain's CDR3 is CASKIPRSSYNEQFF. CDR3 in DNA: TGTGCCAGCAAAATACCGCGGAGCTCCTACAATGAGCAGTTCTTC.

The chain combines TRBV7-2 with TRBJ2-4; perhaps TRBD2 as D (5 bases). The CDR3 consists of 15 residues. The germline V gene has CDR1 SGHTA and CDR2 FQGNSA. Trimming took off 5 bases at V and 3 bases at J, with 14 bases between the two ends. CDR3 loop: CASSRPGVDKNIQYF. Written as DNA, the CDR3 is TGTGCCAGCAGCCGTCCCGGGGTTGACAAAAACATTCAGTACTTC.

This clone has a handful of counts. V gene TRBV30 combines with J gene TRBJ2-7; perhaps TRBD1 as D (6 bases). The V gene's germline CDR1 is GTSNPN and CDR2 SVGIG (reference sequence). V was clipped by 1 base and J by 4 bases, with 17 bases between them. This CDR3 is 15 amino acids long. The CDR3 coding sequence is TGTGCCTGGAGTGGGCCCGGGACACGAATGTACGAGCAGTACTTC. It codes for CAWSGPGTRMYEQYF.

This clone has a single count. This rearrangement joins TRBV4-3 to TRBJ2-7; 12 bases agree with TRBD2. The ends lost 4 bases at V and 4 bases at J; junction bases unmatched: 5. This CDR3 region has 15 residues. From germline, CDR1 is LGHNA and CDR2 YSLEER. The CDR3 nucleotides are TGCGCCAGCAGCCCAGGACTAGCGGGACCGTACGAGCAGTACTTC. Its translation: CASSPGLAGPYEQYF.

This clone was seen only a few times. The gene calls are TRBV4-3 and TRBJ2-2, with 8 positions matching TRBD1. Looked up from germline, CDR1 is LGHNA and CDR2 is YSLEER. Trimming removed 8 bases from V and 7 bases from J; junction bases left unmatched: 6. The CDR3 loop spans 13 amino acids. The CDR3 spells CASSDRDIGELFF. The CDR3 DNA reads as TGCGCCAGCTCGGACAGGGATATCGGGGAGCTGTTTTTT.

This clone was picked up one time. CDR3 in amino acids: CASQFGQSNQPQHF. CDR3 coding DNA: TGTGCCAGTCAATTTGGGCAGAGCAATCAGCCCCAGCATTTT. The chain links TRBV19 to TRBJ1-5, with no clear D. Germline V gives CDR1 LNHDA, CDR2 SQIVND (reference sequence). V dropped 8 bases and J dropped 1 base, with 12 bases sitting between them. The CDR3 length is 14 residues.

This clone was seen a handful of times. The gene calls are TRBV6-1 and TRBJ2-2, with TRBD1 matching over 8 bases. Per germline, CDR1 MNHNS and CDR2 SASEGT. J was trimmed by 4 bases and V by 8 bases; bases with no gene match: 6. CDR3 size: 14 residues. The CDR3: CASGDRTPTGELFF. CDR3 coding DNA: TGTGCCAGCGGGGACAGGACTCCCACCGGGGAGCTGTTTTTT.

The gene calls are TRBV5-1 and TRBJ1-2, with 8 bases that match TRBD1. Germline V lookup: CDR1 SGHRS, CDR2 YFSETQ. The trim removed 3 bases at V and 4 bases at J, leaving 8 bases unmatched. CDR3 size: 15 residues. CDR3 residues: CASSSRTGQGYGYTF. DNA for the CDR3: TGCGCCAGCAGCTCCCGAACCGGACAGGGCTATGGCTACACCTTC.

The J gene is TRBJ1-2, the V gene TRBV5-1, with a possible D match to TRBD1 (5 bases). The CDR3 is 15 residues long. Deletions cut 0 bases from V and 6 bases from J, with 15 bases between. From germline, CDR1 is SGHRS and CDR2 YFSETQ. The CDR3 sequence is CASSLAPGRRDGYTF. The CDR3 DNA follows: TGCGCCAGCAGCTTGGCCCCAGGGCGTAGAGATGGCTACACCTTC. Full variable domain (outside the CDR3, taken from reference TRBV5-1 and TRBJ1-2): KAGVTQTPRYLIKTRGQQVTLSCSPISGHRSVSWYQQTPGQGLQFLFEYFSETQRNKGNFPGRFSGRQFSNSRSEMNVSTLELGDSALYLCASSLAPGRRDGYTFGSGTRLTVV.

This chain connects TRBV10-3 to TRBJ1-2; weak D call: TRBD1 (6 bases). The germline CDR1 and CDR2 sequences are ENHRY and SYGVKD. This CDR3 contains 11 residues. With 10 bases removed from V and 8 bases from J, the gap between germline ends came to 14 bases. The DNA for the CDR3 is TGTGCCACGCAGGGGAGCGAAGGCTACACCTTC. It codes for CATQGSEGYTF.

The chain has TRBV7-8 and TRBJ1-1; no reliable D call. V shed 1 base and J shed 2 bases, with 8 bases lying between them. Germline V gene data show CDR1 as SGHVS and CDR2 as FQNEAQ. The CDR3 has 14 residues. The CDR3, as DNA: TGTGCCAGCAGCTTAGGAGAAATTAACACTGAAGCTTTCTTT. Translated: CASSLGEINTEAFF.

This chain uses TRBV7-9 with TRBJ2-7; D is possibly TRBD2 (6 bases). V lost 5 bases to trimming and J lost 4 bases, with 27 bases between them. CDR1 is SEHNR and CDR2 is FQNEAQ in the germline V gene (reference sequence). The CDR3 sequence is 18 residues long. CDR3 nucleotide sequence: TGTGCCAGCAGCCAAACTAGCCTGGGACCCCTCGACCCATACGAGCAGTACTTC. Translating it yields CASSQTSLGPLDPYEQYF.

The rearrangement joins TRBV29-1 to TRBJ2-3; the match to TRBD2 covers 8 bases. V lost 4 bases and J lost 3; bases outside the gene matches: 6. There are 14 residues in the CDR3. Germline assignment: CDR1 SQVTM and CDR2 ANQGSEA. CDR3 loop: CSVVSGGKTDTQYF. CDR3 nucleotide sequence: TGCAGCGTTGTCAGCGGGGGCAAAACAGATACGCAGTATTTT.

V gene TRBV28 combines with J gene TRBJ2-5, with 9 nucleotides matching TRBD2. The ends lost 7 bases at V and 3 bases at J; junction bases unmatched: 9. In germline, CDR1 is MDHEN, CDR2 SYDVKM. The CDR3 totals 15 residues. CDR3 in amino acids: CASMGGGAVEETQYF. DNA for the CDR3: TGTGCCAGCATGGGCGGGGGGGCAGTGGAAGAGACCCAGTACTTC.

V and J are TRBV7-8 and TRBJ1-1, with D unresolved. Germline assignment: CDR1 SGHVS and CDR2 FQNEAQ. The CDR3 totals 18 residues. Trimming removed 2 bases from V and 0 bases from J, with 19 bases in between. The CDR3 region has the DNA TGTGCCAGCAGCTTAATCCCGGCGGGGAGCGGCATGAACACTGAAGCTTTCTTT. Encoded protein: CASSLIPAGSGMNTEAFF. Full variable domain (missing parts from reference TRBV7-8 and TRBJ1-1): GAGVSQSPRYKVAKRGQDVALRCDPISGHVSLFWYQQALGQGPEFLTYFQNEAQLDKSGLPSDRFFAERPEGSVSTLKIQRTQQEDSAVYLCASSLIPAGSGMNTEAFFGQGTRLTVV.